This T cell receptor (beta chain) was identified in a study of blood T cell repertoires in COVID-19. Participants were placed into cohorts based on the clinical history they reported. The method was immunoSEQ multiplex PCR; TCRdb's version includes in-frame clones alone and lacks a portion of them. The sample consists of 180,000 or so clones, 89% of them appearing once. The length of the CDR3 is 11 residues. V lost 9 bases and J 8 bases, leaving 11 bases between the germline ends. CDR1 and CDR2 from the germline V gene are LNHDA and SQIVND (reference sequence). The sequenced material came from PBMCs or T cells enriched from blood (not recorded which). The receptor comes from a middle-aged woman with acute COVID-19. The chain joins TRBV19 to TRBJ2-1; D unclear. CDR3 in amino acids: CASLHRDEQFF. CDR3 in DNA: TGTGCCAGCTTGCACCGGGATGAGCAGTTCTTC.